A single sample is the source of the 12 T cell receptor beta chains below, sequenced in a study of blood T cell repertoires in COVID-19. Clones were read by immunoSEQ multiplex PCR, and TCRdb kept only the in-frame ones, dropping some. Of a few hundred thousand clones in the sample, roughly four fifths were seen once. The sequencing sample was made of PBMCs or T cells enriched from blood (not recorded which). The source is a woman between 45 and 65 years old who had recovered from COVID-19.

With respect to this clone: Other DNA sequences from this sample encode an identical CDR3 as well. V usage is TRBV20-1 and J usage is TRBJ1-2; TRBD1 aligns across 7 bases. Germline values: CDR1 DFQATT, CDR2 SNEGSKA (reference sequence). The CDR3 totals 11 residues. Trimming at V came to 4 bases and at J to 7 bases, leaving 3 bases not matched to a gene. CDR3 region: CSAKQGPGYTF. The CDR3 DNA reads TGCAGTGCTAAACAGGGGCCTGGCTACACCTTC.

The chain combines TRBV27 with TRBJ1-3; 7 bases are shared with TRBD1. This CDR3 comprises 16 residues. The trim removed 4 bases at V and 1 base at J, leaving 7 bases unmatched. The germline CDR1 and CDR2 sequences are MNHEY and SMNVEV (reference sequence). The CDR3 DNA reads TGTGCCAGCAGTTCAGACTACAGGGGTTCTGGAAACACCATATATTTT. Translated, it gives CASSSDYRGSGNTIYF.

The chain carries TRBV24-1 and TRBJ2-2; 9 positions agree with TRBD1. With 4 bases clipped from V and 3 bases from J, the junction kept 5 bases outside the gene matches. The germline gives CDR1 KGHDR, CDR2 SFDVKD. The CDR3 is 16 amino acids. In nucleotides, the CDR3 is TGTGCCACCAGTGACCCCCGGACAGGGGACACCGGGGAGCTGTTTTTT. This sequence encodes CATSDPRTGDTGELFF.

The V gene is TRBV19, the J gene TRBJ2-1; TRBD2 matches at 8 bases. The CDR3 runs 16 residues. V shed 3 bases and J 0 bases; nucleotides not matched to a gene: 4. Per the germline V gene, CDR1 is LNHDA and CDR2 is SQIVND (reference sequence). CDR3 amino acids: CASSIATSGSYNEQFF. The CDR3 bases are TGTGCCAGTAGTATCGCTACTAGCGGCTCCTACAATGAGCAGTTCTTC.

The chain is built from TRBV4-2 and TRBJ2-3, with TRBD1 matching over 8 bases. The germline V gene encodes CDR1 LGHNA and CDR2 YNFKEQ. The CDR3 covers 15 residues. The V gene end was trimmed by 4 bases and the J gene end by 3 bases; junction bases not matched to a gene: 6. The CDR3 spells CASSPGQGFTDTQYF. The DNA of the CDR3 is TGTGCCAGCAGCCCAGGACAGGGTTTTACAGATACGCAGTATTTT.

The chain couples TRBV4-3 to TRBJ1-4, with TRBD1 matching 8 bases. The CDR3 spans 13 residues. CDR1 and CDR2 from the germline V gene are LGHNA and YSLEER. Germline trimming cut 4 bases from V and 8 bases from J; bases unmatched to any gene: 3. This CDR3 is CASSLGQGEKLFF. CDR3 DNA sequence: TGCGCCAGCAGCCTAGGACAGGGCGAAAAACTGTTTTTT.

CDR3 sequence: CASSFEAQTDTQYF. The CDR3 coding sequence is TGTGCCAGCAGCTTTGAGGCCCAAACAGATACGCAGTATTTT. The chain uses TRBV7-6 and TRBJ2-3; unclear D gene. Per the germline V gene, CDR1 is SGHVS and CDR2 is FNYEAQ. V gave up 3 bases and J gave up 3 bases, with 10 bases separating them. The CDR3 contains 14 residues.

The V and J genes are TRBV5-5 and TRBJ2-7; D not certain. The germline V gene encodes CDR1 SGHKS and CDR2 YYEKEE (reference sequence). The V gene lost 2 bases and the J gene lost 4 bases, with 7 bases spanning the gap. The CDR3 sequence is 12 residues long. CDR3 sequence: CASSFEHYEQYF. The CDR3 nucleotides read TGTGCCAGCAGCTTCGAACATTACGAGCAGTACTTC.

The chain uses TRBV4-1 and TRBJ1-5; D remains unclear. V was clipped by 6 bases and J by 5 bases, with 20 bases between them. CDR3 size: 16 residues. The V gene's germline CDR1 is MGHRA and CDR2 YSYEKL. The CDR3 sequence: CASSLYAGRYDQPQHF. CDR3 nucleotide sequence: TGCGCCAGCAGTCTCTACGCCGGCAGGTACGATCAGCCCCAGCATTTT.

There are a few counts of this clone. The V call is TRBV30, the J call TRBJ2-7, with 8 bases aligning to TRBD1. J gave up 4 bases and V 0 bases, and 5 bases lay outside the gene matches. This CDR3 is 14 amino acids long. Germline lookup yields CDR1 GTSNPN and CDR2 SVGIG (reference sequence). CDR3 residues: CAWSVGRGPYEQYF. CDR3 in DNA: TGTGCCTGGAGTGTCGGCAGGGGGCCTTACGAGCAGTACTTC.

The genes are TRBV9 and TRBJ2-5; TRBD1 matches at 7 bases. Trimming removed 4 bases from V and 1 base from J; junction bases left unmatched: 7. CDR1 SGDLS and CDR2 YYNGEE come from the germline V gene. The CDR3 has 15 amino acids. CDR3 sequence: CASSSDRVRQETQYF. CDR3 DNA sequence: TGTGCCAGCAGCAGTGACAGGGTCCGCCAAGAGACCCAGTACTTC.

V is TRBV10-3 and J is TRBJ2-3; the match to TRBD2 covers 7 bases. CDR1 ENHRY and CDR2 SYGVKD come from the germline V gene. CDR3 size: 16 residues. After removal of 3 bases from V and 9 bases from J, the junction contained 15 bases not matched to a gene. The CDR3 coding sequence is TGTGCCATCAGTGATAGCTCCGGGGGGTCTCATCAGACGCAGTATTTT. Its protein is CAISDSSGGSHQTQYF.